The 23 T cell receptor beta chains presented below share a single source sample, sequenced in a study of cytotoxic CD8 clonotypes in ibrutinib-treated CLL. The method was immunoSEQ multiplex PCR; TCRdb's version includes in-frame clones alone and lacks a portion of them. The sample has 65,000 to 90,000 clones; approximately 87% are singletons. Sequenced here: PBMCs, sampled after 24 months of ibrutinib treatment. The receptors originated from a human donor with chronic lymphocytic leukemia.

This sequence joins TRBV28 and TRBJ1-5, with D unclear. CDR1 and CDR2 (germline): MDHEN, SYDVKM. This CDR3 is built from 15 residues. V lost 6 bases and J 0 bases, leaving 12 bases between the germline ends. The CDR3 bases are TGTGCCAGCAGACCAACCCAGTATAGCAATCAGCCCCAGCATTTT. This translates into CASRPTQYSNQPQHF.

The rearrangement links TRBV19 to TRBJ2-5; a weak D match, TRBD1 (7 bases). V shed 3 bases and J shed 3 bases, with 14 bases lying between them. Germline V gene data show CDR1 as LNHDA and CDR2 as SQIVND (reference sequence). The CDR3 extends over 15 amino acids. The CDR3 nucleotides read TGTGCCAGTAGTATTGGAGGGACAGTGAAAGAGACCCAGTACTTC. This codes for CASSIGGTVKETQYF.

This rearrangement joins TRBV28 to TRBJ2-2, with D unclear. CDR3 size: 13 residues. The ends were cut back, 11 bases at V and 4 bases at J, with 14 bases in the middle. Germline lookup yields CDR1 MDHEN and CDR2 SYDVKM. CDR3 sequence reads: CAAATFTTGELFF. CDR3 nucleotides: TGTGCCGCGGCGACGTTCACCACCGGGGAGCTGTTTTTT.

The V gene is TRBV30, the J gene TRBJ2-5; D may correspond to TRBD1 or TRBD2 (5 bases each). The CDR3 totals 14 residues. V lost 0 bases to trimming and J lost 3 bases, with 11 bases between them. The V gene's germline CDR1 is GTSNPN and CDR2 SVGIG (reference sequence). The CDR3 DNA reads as TGTGCCTGGAGTGTACGGGGCCTCGAAGAGACCCAGTACTTC. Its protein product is CAWSVRGLEETQYF. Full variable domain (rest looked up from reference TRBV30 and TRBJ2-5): SQTIHQWPATLVQPVGSPLSLECTVEGTSNPNLYWYRQAAGRGLQLLFYSVGIGQISSEVPQNLSASRPQDRQFILSSKKLLLSDSGFYLCAWSVRGLEETQYFGPGTRLLVL.

CDR3 sequence: CASSEQGGDQPQHF. CDR3 in DNA: TGTGCCAGCAGTGAACAGGGAGGGGATCAGCCCCAGCATTTT. The gene calls are TRBV2 and TRBJ1-5; the D gene is possibly TRBD1 (5 bases). The CDR3 extends over 14 amino acids. CDR1 and CDR2 (germline): SNHLY, FYNNEI. Trimming removed 2 bases from V and 5 bases from J, with 10 bases in between. Looking up the rest from reference TRBV2 and TRBJ1-5 gives the full variable domain: EPEVTQTPSHQVTQMGQEVILRCVPISNHLYFYWYRQILGQKVEFLVSFYNNEISEKSEIFDDQFSVERPDGSNFTLKIRSTKLEDSAMYFCASSEQGGDQPQHFGDGTRLSIL.

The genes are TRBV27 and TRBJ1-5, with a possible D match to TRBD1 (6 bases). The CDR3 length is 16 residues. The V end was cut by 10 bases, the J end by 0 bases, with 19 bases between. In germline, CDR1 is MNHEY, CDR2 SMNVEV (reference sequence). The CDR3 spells CATSERGALSNQPQHF. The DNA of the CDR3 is TGTGCCACCTCGGAGAGGGGGGCCCTTAGCAATCAGCCCCAGCATTTT.

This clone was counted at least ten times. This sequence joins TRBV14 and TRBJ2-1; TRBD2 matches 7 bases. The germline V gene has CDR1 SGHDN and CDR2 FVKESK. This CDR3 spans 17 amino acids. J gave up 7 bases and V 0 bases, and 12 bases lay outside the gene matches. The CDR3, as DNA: TGTGCCAGCAGCCAAGAAAAGCCATCTCTAGCGGCGAATGAGCAGTTCTTC. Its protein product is CASSQEKPSLAANEQFF.

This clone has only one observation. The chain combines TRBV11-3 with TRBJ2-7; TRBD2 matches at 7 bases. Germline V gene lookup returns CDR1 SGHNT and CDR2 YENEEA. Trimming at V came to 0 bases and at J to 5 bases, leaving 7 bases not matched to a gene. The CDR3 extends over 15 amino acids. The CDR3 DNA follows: TGTGCCAGCAGCTTAGACACCGGGACTAACCACGAGCAGTACTTC. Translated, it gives CASSLDTGTNHEQYF. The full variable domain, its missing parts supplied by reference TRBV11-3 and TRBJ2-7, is EAGVVQSPRYKIIEKKQPVAFWCNPISGHNTLYWYLQNLGQGPELLIRYENEEAVDDSQLPKDRFSAERLKGVDSTLKIQPAELGDSAVYLCASSLDTGTNHEQYFGPGTRLTVT.

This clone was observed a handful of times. The CDR3 sequence: CASSSQENYGYTF. The CDR3 bases are TGTGCCAGCTCGAGTCAGGAGAACTATGGCTACACCTTC. The genes are TRBV18 and TRBJ1-2; unclear D gene. Trimming shortened V by 6 bases and J by 2 bases, and 10 bases separated the two germline ends. The germline V gene encodes CDR1 KGHSH and CDR2 LQKENI. The length of the CDR3 is 13 residues.

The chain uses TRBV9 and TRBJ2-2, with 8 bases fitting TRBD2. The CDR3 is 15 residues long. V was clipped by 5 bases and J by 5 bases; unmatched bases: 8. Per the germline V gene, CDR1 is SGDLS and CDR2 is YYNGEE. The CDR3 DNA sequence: TGTGCCAGCAGAAGAGCGGGAGACGGGACCGGGGAGCTGTTTTTT. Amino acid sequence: CASRRAGDGTGELFF.

DNA of the CDR3: TGTGCCAGCAGCCCCTTGGTGGGTTGGGGTTCGGAGACCCAGTACTTC. Protein: CASSPLVGWGSETQYF. The chain links TRBV5-8 to TRBJ2-5; D not certain. CDR1 SGHTS and CDR2 YDEGEE come from the germline V gene. With 4 bases removed from V and 5 bases from J, the gap between germline ends came to 21 bases. This CDR3 region has 16 residues.

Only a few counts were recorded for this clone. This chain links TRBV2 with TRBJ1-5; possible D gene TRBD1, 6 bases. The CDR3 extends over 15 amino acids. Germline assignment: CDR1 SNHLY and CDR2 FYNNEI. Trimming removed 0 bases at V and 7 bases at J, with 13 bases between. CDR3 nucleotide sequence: TGTGCCAGCAGTGAAGCGCGGGGGGCGGGGCAGCCCCAGCATTTT. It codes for CASSEARGAGQPQHF.

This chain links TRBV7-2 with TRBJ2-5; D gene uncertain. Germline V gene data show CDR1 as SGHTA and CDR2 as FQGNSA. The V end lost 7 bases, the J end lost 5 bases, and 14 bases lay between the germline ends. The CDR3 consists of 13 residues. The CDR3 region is CASMGGTRETQYF. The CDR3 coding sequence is TGTGCCAGCATGGGTGGCACGCGGGAGACCCAGTACTTC.

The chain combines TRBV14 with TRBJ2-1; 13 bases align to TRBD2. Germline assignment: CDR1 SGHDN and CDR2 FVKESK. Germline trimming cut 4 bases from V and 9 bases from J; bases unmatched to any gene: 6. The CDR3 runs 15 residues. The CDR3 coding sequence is TGTGCCAGCAGCCCAGGACTAGCGGGAGTAAGTGAGCAGTTCTTC. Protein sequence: CASSPGLAGVSEQFF.

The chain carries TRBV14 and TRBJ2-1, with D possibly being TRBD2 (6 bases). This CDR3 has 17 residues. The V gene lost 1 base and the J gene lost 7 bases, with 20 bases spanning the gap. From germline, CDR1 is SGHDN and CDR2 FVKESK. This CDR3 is CASSQGLGTVVRNEQFF. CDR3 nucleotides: TGTGCCAGCAGCCAAGGTCTGGGGACTGTCGTTCGGAATGAGCAGTTCTTC.

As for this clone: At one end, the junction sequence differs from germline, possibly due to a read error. CDR3 residues: CASSYSDRGETQYF. CDR3 sequence (DNA): TGTGCCAGCAGTTACTCGGACAGGGGAGAGACCCAGTACTTC. V and J are TRBV6-4 and TRBJ2-5, with 9 bases fitting TRBD1. This CDR3 region has 14 residues. Germline V lookup: CDR1 MRHNA, CDR2 SNTAGT.

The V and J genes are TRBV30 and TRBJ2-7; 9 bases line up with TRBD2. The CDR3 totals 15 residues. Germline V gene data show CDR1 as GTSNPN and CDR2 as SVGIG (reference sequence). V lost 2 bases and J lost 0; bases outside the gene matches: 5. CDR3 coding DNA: TGTGCCTGGAGTCATAGCGGGGGTTACTCCTACGAGCAGTACTTC. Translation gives CAWSHSGGYSYEQYF.

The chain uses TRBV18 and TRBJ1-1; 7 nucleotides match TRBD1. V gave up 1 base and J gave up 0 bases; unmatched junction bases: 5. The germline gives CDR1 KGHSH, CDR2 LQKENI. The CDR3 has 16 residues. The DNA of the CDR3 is TGTGCCAGCTCACCACGAGGGACAGTCATGAACACTGAAGCTTTCTTT. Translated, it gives CASSPRGTVMNTEAFF.

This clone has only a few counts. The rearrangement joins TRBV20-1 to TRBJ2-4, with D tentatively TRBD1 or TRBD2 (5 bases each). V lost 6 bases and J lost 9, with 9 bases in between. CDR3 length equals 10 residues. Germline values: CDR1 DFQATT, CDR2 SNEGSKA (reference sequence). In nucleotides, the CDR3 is TGCAGTGCCCCTGGGACCATTCAGTACTTC. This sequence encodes CSAPGTIQYF.

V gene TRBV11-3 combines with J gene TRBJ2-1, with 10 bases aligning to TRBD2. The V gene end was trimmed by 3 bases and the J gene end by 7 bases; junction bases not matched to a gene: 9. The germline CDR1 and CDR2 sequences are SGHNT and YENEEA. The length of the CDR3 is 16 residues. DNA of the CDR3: TGTGCCAGCAGCTTGAGCTCCGCACTAGCGGGAAATGAGCAGTTCTTC. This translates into CASSLSSALAGNEQFF.

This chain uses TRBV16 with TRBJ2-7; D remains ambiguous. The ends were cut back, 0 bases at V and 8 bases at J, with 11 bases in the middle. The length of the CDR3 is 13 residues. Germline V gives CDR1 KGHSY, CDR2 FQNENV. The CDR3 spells CASSQSQVQQQYF. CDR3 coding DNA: TGTGCCAGCAGCCAATCTCAGGTCCAGCAGCAGTACTTC.

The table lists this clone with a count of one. The CDR3 nucleotides are TGTGCCAGCAGCCGCCCTGGACAGGACGACGTTGGTTATGGCTACACCTTC. It encodes CASSRPGQDDVGYGYTF. J is TRBJ1-2 and V is TRBV5-6; the match to TRBD1 covers 7 bases. Germline lookup yields CDR1 SGHDT and CDR2 YYEEEE. The CDR3 covers 17 residues. The junction had 17 bases not matched to a gene; V was cut back by 4 bases and J by 5 bases.

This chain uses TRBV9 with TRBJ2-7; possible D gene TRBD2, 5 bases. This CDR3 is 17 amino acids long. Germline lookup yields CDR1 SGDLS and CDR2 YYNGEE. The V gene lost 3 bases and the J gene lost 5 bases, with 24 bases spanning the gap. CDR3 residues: CASSDPRTGDSVDEQYF. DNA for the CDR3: TGTGCCAGCAGCGACCCCCGGACCGGGGATAGCGTCGACGAGCAGTACTTC.